The rows below give T cell receptor beta chains drawn from one sample of a study of cytomegalovirus exposure and HLA in healthy donors. Assay: immunoSEQ multiplex PCR; the TCRdb copy retains only in-frame clones and omits some. In the table there are about 200,000 clones, roughly 80% of which are singletons. The sequenced sample consisted of PBMCs. These receptors originate from a man aged 30 to 45 in good health and CMV-seronegative. Both conserved end residues are part of each CDR3. The order of the fields is V gene, J gene, D gene, clone size, CDR3 protein, CDR3 DNA. D genes are given only for firm matches. Some rows mark clone size as missing; the rest say once, few, many or name a class of expanded clone.

v_gene: TRBV5-1
j_gene: TRBJ2-5
d_gene: TRBD2
abundance: -
CDR3aa: CASSSGLAGGHETQYF
CDR3nt: TGCGCCAGCAGCTCGGGACTAGCGGGGGGGCATGAGACCCAGTACTTC

v_gene: TRBV4-1
j_gene: TRBJ2-7
d_gene: -
abundance: few
CDR3aa: CASSQDVGLTYEQYF
CDR3nt: TGCGCCAGCAGCCAAGACGTAGGACTGACCTACGAGCAGTACTTC

v_gene: TRBV19
j_gene: TRBJ2-1
d_gene: TRBD1
abundance: -
CDR3aa: CASSIAWGTANEQFF
CDR3nt: TGTGCCAGTAGTATAGCCTGGGGGACAGCCAATGAGCAGTTCTTC

v_gene: TRBV6-5
j_gene: TRBJ2-2
d_gene: -
abundance: few
CDR3aa: CASRNRNTGELFF
CDR3nt: TGTGCCAGCAGAAACAGGAACACCGGGGAGCTGTTTTTT

v_gene: TRBV6-1
j_gene: TRBJ1-2
d_gene: TRBD1
abundance: -
CDR3aa: CASSEGGTGPLYGYTF
CDR3nt: TGTGCCAGCAGTGAAGGGGGGACAGGGCCCCTCTATGGCTACACCTTC

v_gene: TRBV5-6
j_gene: TRBJ1-2
d_gene: TRBD1
abundance: -
CDR3aa: CASSSSGRGDGMGYTF
CDR3nt: TGCGCCAGCAGCAGCTCAGGCAGGGGGGACGGAATGGGCTACACCTTC

v_gene: TRBV9
j_gene: TRBJ2-1
d_gene: TRBD2
abundance: -
CDR3aa: CASSAGGLAGGNEQFF
CDR3nt: TGTGCCAGCAGCGCGGGGGGACTAGCGGGGGGGAATGAGCAGTTCTTC

v_gene: TRBV28
j_gene: TRBJ1-2
d_gene: TRBD1
abundance: -
CDR3aa: CASTTLGGGGYGYTF
CDR3nt: TGTGCCAGCACAACATTAGGGGGCGGTGGCTATGGCTACACCTTC

v_gene: TRBV7-8
j_gene: TRBJ1-2
d_gene: TRBD1
abundance: -
CDR3aa: CASSLVLQGAYGYTF
CDR3nt: TGTGCCAGCAGCTTAGTTCTACAGGGGGCCTATGGCTACACCTTC

v_gene: TRBV15
j_gene: TRBJ2-1
d_gene: -
abundance: -
CDR3aa: CATSRDWAQLPPSYNEQFF
CDR3nt: TGTGCCACCAGCAGAGATTGGGCACAGCTGCCTCCCAGCTACAATGAGCAGTTCTTC

v_gene: TRBV5-1
j_gene: TRBJ2-7
d_gene: TRBD1
abundance: -
CDR3aa: CASSSQGFSSEQYF
CDR3nt: TGCGCCAGCAGCTCACAGGGGTTTAGTTCCGAGCAGTACTTC

v_gene: TRBV6-1
j_gene: TRBJ2-7
d_gene: -
abundance: -
CDR3aa: CASSEARYEQYF
CDR3nt: TGTGCCAGCAGTGAAGCGCGTTACGAGCAGTACTTC

v_gene: TRBV10-3
j_gene: TRBJ2-5
d_gene: TRBD1
abundance: -
CDR3aa: CAISAQGAQRETQYF
CDR3nt: TGTGCCATCAGTGCACAGGGGGCTCAGCGGGAGACCCAGTACTTC

v_gene: TRBV5-1
j_gene: TRBJ2-2
d_gene: -
abundance: -
CDR3aa: CASSPGGYTGELFF
CDR3nt: TGCGCCAGCAGCCCCGGCGGGTACACCGGGGAGCTGTTTTTT

v_gene: TRBV5-5
j_gene: TRBJ1-6
d_gene: -
abundance: -
CDR3aa: CASSPSNSPLHF
CDR3nt: TGTGCCAGCAGCCCGAGTAATTCACCCCTCCACTTT

v_gene: TRBV19
j_gene: TRBJ1-2
d_gene: -
abundance: -
CDR3aa: CASTRREGNYGYTF
CDR3nt: TGTGCCAGTACGAGGAGGGAGGGAAACTATGGCTACACCTTC

v_gene: TRBV25-1
j_gene: TRBJ2-1
d_gene: TRBD1
abundance: -
CDR3aa: CASSVWDRGSVFGNEQFF
CDR3nt: TGTGCCAGCAGTGTTTGGGACAGGGGGTCAGTTTTTGGAAATGAGCAGTTCTTC

v_gene: TRBV7-9
j_gene: TRBJ2-3
d_gene: TRBD1
abundance: once
CDR3aa: CASSLGGQGTDTQYF
CDR3nt: TGTGCCAGCAGCTTAGGGGGACAGGGAACAGATACGCAGTATTTT

v_gene: TRBV6-6
j_gene: TRBJ2-5
d_gene: -
abundance: -
CDR3aa: CASTHRQGSQETQYF
CDR3nt: TGTGCCAGCACCCACAGGCAGGGGTCCCAAGAGACCCAGTACTTC

v_gene: TRBV5-6
j_gene: TRBJ2-3
d_gene: -
abundance: once
CDR3aa: CASSLVLERVTDTQYF
CDR3nt: -

v_gene: TRBV5-1
j_gene: TRBJ2-3
d_gene: -
abundance: -
CDR3aa: CASSAGLHTDTQYF
CDR3nt: TGCGCCAGCTCAGCCGGACTCCACACAGATACGCAGTATTTT

v_gene: TRBV18
j_gene: TRBJ2-3
d_gene: -
abundance: -
CDR3aa: CASSPPLQGDTQYF
CDR3nt: TGTGCCAGCTCACCACCTCTACAGGGAGATACGCAGTATTTT

v_gene: TRBV5-1
j_gene: TRBJ2-5
d_gene: TRBD2
abundance: -
CDR3aa: CASSLGPTSGGKETQYF
CDR3nt: TGCGCCAGCAGCTTGGGCCCGACTAGCGGGGGGAAAGAGACCCAGTACTTC

v_gene: TRBV5-1
j_gene: TRBJ2-7
d_gene: -
abundance: -
CDR3aa: CASSPEASYEQYF
CDR3nt: TGCGCCAGCAGCCCGGAAGCGTCCTACGAGCAGTACTTC

v_gene: TRBV4-1
j_gene: TRBJ2-7
d_gene: -
abundance: few
CDR3aa: CASSHPRDKIDYEQYF
CDR3nt: TGCGCCAGCAGCCATCCTCGGGACAAGATTGACTACGAGCAGTACTTC

v_gene: TRBV6-5
j_gene: TRBJ1-6
d_gene: -
abundance: -
CDR3aa: CASSSEGDSPLHF
CDR3nt: TGTGCCAGCAGTTCAGAGGGAGATTCACCCCTCCACTTT

v_gene: TRBV7-6
j_gene: TRBJ2-1
d_gene: TRBD2
abundance: -
CDR3aa: CASSLERGGYNEQFF
CDR3nt: TGTGCCAGCAGCTTAGAGCGGGGGGGTTACAATGAGCAGTTCTTC

v_gene: TRBV2
j_gene: TRBJ2-7
d_gene: -
abundance: -
CDR3aa: CASSEREADPSSYEQYF
CDR3nt: TGTGCCAGCAGTGAAAGGGAGGCAGACCCCAGCAGCTACGAGCAGTACTTC

v_gene: TRBV27
j_gene: TRBJ2-1
d_gene: TRBD1
abundance: -
CDR3aa: CASRTIDRGSYNEQFF
CDR3nt: TGTGCCAGCAGAACCATCGACAGGGGCTCCTACAATGAGCAGTTCTTC

v_gene: TRBV5-1
j_gene: TRBJ2-7
d_gene: -
abundance: -
CDR3aa: CASSLAFQGPTYEQYF
CDR3nt: TGCGCCAGCAGCTTGGCCTTCCAGGGCCCTACCTACGAGCAGTACTTC